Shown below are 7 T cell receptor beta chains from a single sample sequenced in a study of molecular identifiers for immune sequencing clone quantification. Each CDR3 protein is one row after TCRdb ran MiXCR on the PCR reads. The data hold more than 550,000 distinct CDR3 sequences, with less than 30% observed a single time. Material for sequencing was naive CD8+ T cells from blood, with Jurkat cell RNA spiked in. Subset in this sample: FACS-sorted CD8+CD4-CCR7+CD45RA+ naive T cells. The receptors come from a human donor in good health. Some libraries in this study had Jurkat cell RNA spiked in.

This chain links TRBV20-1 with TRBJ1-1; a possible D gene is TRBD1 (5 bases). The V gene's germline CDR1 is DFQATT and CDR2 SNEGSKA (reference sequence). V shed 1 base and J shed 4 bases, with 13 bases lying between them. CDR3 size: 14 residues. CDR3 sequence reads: CSARAGRMSTEAFF. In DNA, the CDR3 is TGCAGTGCTAGAGCAGGGAGAATGAGCACTGAAGCTTTCTTT.

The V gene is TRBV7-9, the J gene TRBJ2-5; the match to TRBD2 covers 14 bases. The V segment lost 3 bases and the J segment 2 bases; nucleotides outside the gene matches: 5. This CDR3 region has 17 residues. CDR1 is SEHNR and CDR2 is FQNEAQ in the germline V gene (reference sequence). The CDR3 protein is CASSLGLAGVGQETQYF. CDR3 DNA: TGTGCCAGCAGCTTGGGACTAGCGGGAGTCGGTCAAGAGACCCAGTACTTC.

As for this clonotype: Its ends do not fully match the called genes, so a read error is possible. The CDR3: CSVGPSGAKDIQYF. In DNA form, the CDR3 reads TGCAGCGTTGGCCCTTCCGGGGCCAAAGACATCCAGTACTTC. This rearrangement joins TRBV29-1 to TRBJ2-4, with D tentatively TRBD1 or TRBD2 (5 bases each). Germline lookup yields CDR1 SQVTM and CDR2 ANQGSEA. This CDR3 spans 14 amino acids. Variable domain in full (rest from reference TRBV29-1 and TRBJ2-4): SAVISQKPSRDICQRGTSLTIQCQVDSQVTMMFWYRQQPGQSLTLIATANQGSEATYESGFVIDKFPISRPNLTFSTLTVSNMSPEDSSIYLCSVGPSGAKDIQYFGAGTRLSVL.

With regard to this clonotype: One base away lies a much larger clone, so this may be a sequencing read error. The CDR3 nucleotides read TGTGCCAGCAGTGGGGACTTTATAAGCACAGATACGCAGTATTTT. Encoded protein: CASSGDFISTDTQYF. The V and J genes are TRBV2 and TRBJ2-3, with D tentatively TRBD2 (6 bases). V was shortened by 4 bases and J by 0 bases, with 11 bases between the two germline ends. CDR1 is SNHLY, CDR2 FYNNEI, per germline. CDR3 size: 15 residues.

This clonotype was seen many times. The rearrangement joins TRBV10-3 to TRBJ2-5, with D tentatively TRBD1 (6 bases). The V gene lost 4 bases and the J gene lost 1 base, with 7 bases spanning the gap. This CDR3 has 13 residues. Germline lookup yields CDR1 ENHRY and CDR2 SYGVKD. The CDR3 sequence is CAISGDTQETQYF. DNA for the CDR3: TGTGCCATCAGTGGGGACACCCAAGAGACCCAGTACTTC.

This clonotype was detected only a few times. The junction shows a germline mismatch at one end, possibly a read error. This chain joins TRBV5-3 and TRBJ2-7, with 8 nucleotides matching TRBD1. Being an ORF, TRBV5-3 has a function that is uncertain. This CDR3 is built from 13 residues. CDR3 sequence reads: CASSLADRVEQYF. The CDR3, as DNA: TGTGCCAGCAGCTTGGCGGACAGGGTCGAGCAGTACTTC.

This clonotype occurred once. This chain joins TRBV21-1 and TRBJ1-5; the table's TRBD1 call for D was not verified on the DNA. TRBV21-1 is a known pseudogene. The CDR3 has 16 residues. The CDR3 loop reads CASSKASAGDNQPQHF. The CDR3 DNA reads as TGTGCCAGCAGCAAAGCCTCCGCGGGGGACAATCAGCCCCAGCATTTT.